This T cell receptor (beta chain) was observed in a study of blood T cell repertoires in COVID-19. Study overall: COVID-19 samples collected from the United States, Italy and Spain covered acute and convalescent phases. PBMCs, B-cell-depleted T cells, or T cells were the source of the cDNA or gDNA that made up the material.

Across under 25 US areas, participants ranged in age from about 18 to 100 years. As processed by the authors: Estimates of nucleated cell counts were drawn from the amplification of reference gene primers. Profiling relied on immunoSEQ multiplex PCR, and the TCRdb table lists in-frame clones only, not all of them. The DNA gave D and trimming, while V, J and clone size come from that table. This table has about 250,000 clones, roughly nine tenths appearing once. The clonotype originates from a woman younger than 30 who had recovered from COVID-19. Sequenced input: PBMCs or T cells enriched from blood (not recorded which).

The CDR3 region is CASLRTGQETQYF. In nucleotides, the CDR3 is TGTGCCAGCCTCCGGACAGGCCAAGAGACCCAGTACTTC. V usage is TRBV6-6 and J usage is TRBJ2-5; 7 bases agree with TRBD1. This CDR3 has 13 residues. The V gene's germline CDR1 is MNHNY and CDR2 SVGAGI (reference sequence). J gave up 1 base and V 8 bases, and 4 bases lay outside the gene matches.